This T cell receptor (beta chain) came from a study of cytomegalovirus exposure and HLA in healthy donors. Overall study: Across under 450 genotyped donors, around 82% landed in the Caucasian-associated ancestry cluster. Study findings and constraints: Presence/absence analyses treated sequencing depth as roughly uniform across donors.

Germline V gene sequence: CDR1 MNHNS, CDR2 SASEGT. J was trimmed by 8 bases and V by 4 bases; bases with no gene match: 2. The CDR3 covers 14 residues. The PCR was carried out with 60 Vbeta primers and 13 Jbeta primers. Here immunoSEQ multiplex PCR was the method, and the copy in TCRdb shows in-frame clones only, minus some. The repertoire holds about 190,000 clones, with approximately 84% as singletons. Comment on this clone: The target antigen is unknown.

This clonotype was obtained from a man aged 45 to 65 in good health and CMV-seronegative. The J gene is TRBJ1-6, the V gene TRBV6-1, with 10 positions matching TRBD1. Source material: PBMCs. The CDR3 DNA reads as TGTGCCAGCAGTGGACAGGGGGCTTATTCACCCCTCCACTTT. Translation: CASSGQGAYSPLHF.